The T cell receptor (beta chain) under discussion was sequenced for a study of blood T cell repertoires in COVID-19. About the research overall: Samples of COVID-19 (acute and convalescent) were obtained from the United States, Italy and Spain. PBMCs, B-cell-depleted T cells, or T cells were the source of the cDNA or gDNA that made up the material.

Authors' analysis steps: It was from reference gene primer amplification that nucleated cell counts were estimated. Here immunoSEQ multiplex PCR was the method, and the copy in TCRdb shows in-frame clones only, minus some. V and J calls plus clone size are reproduced from that table; the DNA served to infer D and trimming. The sample consists of around 110,000 clones, about three quarters of them appearing once. With respect to this clone: The identical CDR3 is also encoded by other nucleotide sequences in the sample.

Sequencing used peripheral blood. The clonotype originates from a man aged 65 to 79 with acute or convalescent COVID-19.

The CDR3 nucleotides are TGTGCCAGCAGCCCAGGGACAGTGTCTGGAAACACCATATATTTT. Translation: CASSPGTVSGNTIYF. V and J are TRBV9 and TRBJ1-3; 7 bases agree with TRBD1. The germline gives CDR1 SGDLS, CDR2 YYNGEE. Trimming removed 4 bases from V and 1 base from J; junction bases left unmatched: 5. This CDR3 spans 15 amino acids.